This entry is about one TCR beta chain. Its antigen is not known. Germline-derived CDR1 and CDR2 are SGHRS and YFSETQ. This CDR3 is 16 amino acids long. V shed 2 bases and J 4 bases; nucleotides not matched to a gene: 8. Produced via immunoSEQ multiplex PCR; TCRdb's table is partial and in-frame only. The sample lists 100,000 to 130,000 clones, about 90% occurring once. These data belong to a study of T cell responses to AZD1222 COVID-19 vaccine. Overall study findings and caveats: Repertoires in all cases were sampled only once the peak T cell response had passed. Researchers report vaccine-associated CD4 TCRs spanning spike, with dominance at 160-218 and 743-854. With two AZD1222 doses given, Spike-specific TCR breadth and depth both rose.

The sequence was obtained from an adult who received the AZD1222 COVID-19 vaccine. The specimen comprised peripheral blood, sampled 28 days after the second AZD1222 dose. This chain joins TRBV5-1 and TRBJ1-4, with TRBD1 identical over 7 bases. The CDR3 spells CASSFQTGQRNEKLFF. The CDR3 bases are TGCGCCAGCAGCTTCCAAACGGGACAGCGTAATGAAAAACTGTTTTTT.